Sequencing of this T cell receptor beta chain was carried out in a study of cytomegalovirus exposure and HLA in healthy donors. Notes on the study in general: As a later analysis revealed, the rate of TCR association differed by HLA locus, with DRB1 most and HLA-C fewest. Indistinguishable V segments, including TRBV6-2 and TRBV6-3, were excluded. TCR beta V segments were, for the most part, productive about 87% or about 30% of the time in an earlier analysis.

The germline CDR1 and CDR2 sequences are SGHTA and FQGTGA. Trimming removed 0 bases from V and 5 bases from J, with 8 bases in between. This CDR3 is 14 amino acids long. Of note for this clone: Its specificity is not known.

A multiplex PCR was run with 60 Vbeta primers and 13 Jbeta primers. Per the authors' pipeline: An analysis that came later counted 60 million to 80 million unique TCR beta chains, approximately 10 million shared. Sequencing was performed with immunoSEQ multiplex PCR; in TCRdb, only in-frame clones are kept and a portion is missing. V and J calls and clone size are as listed in that table; D and trimming were resolved from the DNA. The table has some 57,000 clones, about four fifths seen once. V usage is TRBV7-3 and J usage is TRBJ2-1, with unresolved D. Specimen: PBMCs. The TCR sequence derives from a woman aged 25 to 39 in good health and CMV-seronegative. CDR3 region: CASSLTMQNNEQFF. The CDR3, as DNA: TGTGCCAGCAGCTTAACGATGCAGAACAATGAGCAGTTCTTC.